A selection of T cell receptor beta chains follows, all from one sample in a study of T cells in Graves' hyperthyroidism and ophthalmopathy. TCRdb re-called the multiplex PCR reads with MiXCR, one entry per CDR3 protein. Among around 180,000 distinct CDR3 sequences, more than 15% were seen once, and the ten largest hold approximately 28%. Sequencing was carried out using blood. All receptors come from a woman between 50 and 59 years old with Graves' hyperthyroidism. The CDR3 runs from the conserved cysteine through the conserved F or W. A D gene is named only where the DNA matches it firmly. Only some rows state a clone size, as once, few, many or a class for expanded clones.

>TRBV7-2|many|NA|TRBJ1-6
CASSSDRTGSPLHF
TGTGCCAGCAGCTCAGACAGGACGGGCTCACCCCTCCACTTT
>TRBV5-5|many|TRBD1|TRBJ1-6
CASSLALTGGWLGSPLHF
TGTGCCAGCAGCTTGGCTTTGACAGGGGGCTGGCTTGGGTCACCCCTCCACTTT
>TRBV19|NA|TRBD2|TRBJ2-7
CASSILAGFYEQYF
TGTGCCAGTAGTATACTAGCGGGCTTCTACGAGCAGTACTTC
>TRBV28|few|NA|TRBJ1-5
CASSQDRVNQPQHF
TGTGCCAGCAGTCAAGACAGAGTCAATCAGCCCCAGCATTTT
>TRBV5-1|many|NA|TRBJ1-4
CASSGPTGGREKLFF
TGCGCCAGCAGCGGCCCCACAGGCGGACGTGAAAAACTGTTTTTT
>TRBV5-1|many|NA|TRBJ2-2
CASSPRDTGTGELFF
TGCGCCAGCAGCCCCCGGGACACGGGGACTGGGGAGCTGTTTTTT
>TRBV3-1|NA|NA|TRBJ2-1
CASSSDSGATYNEQFF
TGTGCCAGCAGCTCCGACTCCGGGGCCACCTACAATGAGCAGTTCTTC
>TRBV7-8|many|NA|TRBJ1-1
CASSLNPRQMNTEAFF
TGTGCCAGCAGCTTAAATCCGAGACAGATGAACACTGAAGCTTTCTTT
>TRBV12-3/TRBV12-4|many|NA|TRBJ1-3
CASSPPGNTIYF
TGTGCCAGCAGCCCGCCGGGAAACACCATATATTTT
>TRBV7-2|many|TRBD1|TRBJ2-1
CASSSKGQGSYNEQFF
TGTGCCAGCAGCTCCAAAGGACAGGGATCCTACAATGAGCAGTTCTTC
>TRBV7-9|NA|TRBD1|TRBJ2-6
CASSPGTALNSGANVLTF
TGTGCCAGCAGCCCGGGGACAGCGTTAAACTCTGGGGCCAACGTCCTGACTTTC
>TRBV2|many|NA|TRBJ2-5
CASSERSGQETQYF
TGTGCCAGCAGTGAACGGTCAGGCCAAGAGACCCAGTACTTC
>TRBV12-3/TRBV12-4|NA|NA|TRBJ1-2
CASSLTISMDYTF
TGTGCCAGCAGTTTAACTATCAGTATGGACTACACCTTC
>TRBV29-1|NA|NA|TRBJ2-1
CSVGPLSSYNEQFF
TGCAGCGTTGGACCACTGAGCTCCTACAATGAGCAGTTCTTC
>TRBV12-3/TRBV12-4|NA|TRBD2|TRBJ2-1
CASSSPSGRSVNEQFF
TGTGCCAGCAGTTCACCTAGCGGGAGGAGTGTCAATGAGCAGTTCTTC
>TRBV5-1|many|TRBD1|TRBJ2-7
CASSYAGTGGYEQYF
TGCGCCAGCAGCTACGCCGGGACAGGGGGGTACGAGCAGTACTTC
>TRBV7-2|many|NA|TRBJ2-7
CASSSRAASSYEQYF
TGTGCCAGCAGCTCAAGGGCCGCCTCCTCCTACGAGCAGTACTTC
>TRBV7-9|few|TRBD2|TRBJ2-1
CASTIPLGTSGGNEQFF
TGTGCCAGCACCATCCCTCTCGGGACTAGCGGGGGCAATGAGCAGTTCTTC
>TRBV28|many|NA|TRBJ1-1
CASSFRGLRSTEAFF
TGTGCCAGCAGTTTTCGTGGCCTCCGGAGCACTGAAGCTTTCTTT
>TRBV6-1|NA|NA|TRBJ2-7
CASSPPGSQTSYEQYF
TGTGCCAGCAGTCCCCCGGGGTCGCAAACTTCCTACGAGCAGTACTTC
>TRBV5-1|few|NA|TRBJ2-1
CASTLARGYNEQFF
TGCGCCAGCACCTTGGCCCGGGGATACAATGAGCAGTTCTTC
>TRBV6-1|few|NA|TRBJ2-1
CASRDYNEQFF
TGTGCCAGCAGAGATTACAATGAGCAGTTCTTC
>TRBV4-2|NA|NA|TRBJ1-2
CASSPVGGSLYGYTF
TGTGCCAGCAGCCCCGTTGGGGGCTCCCTCTATGGCTACACCTTC
>TRBV5-1|many|TRBD1|TRBJ1-1
CASSPTTGGGTEAFF
TGCGCCAGCAGCCCTACGACAGGGGGAGGGACTGAAGCTTTCTTT
>TRBV20-1|many|NA|TRBJ1-6
CSAPGTFYNSPLHF
TGCAGTGCTCCAGGAACGTTCTATAATTCACCCCTCCACTTT
>TRBV5-5|few|NA|TRBJ1-6
CASSLNPGNSPLHF
TGTGCCAGCAGCTTGAATCCGGGAAATTCACCCCTCCACTTT
>TRBV9|many|NA|TRBJ2-7
CASSGGSGAAPYYEQYF
TGTGCCAGCAGCGGGGGATCGGGGGCCGCCCCCTACTACGAGCAGTACTTC
>TRBV7-9|NA|NA|TRBJ2-7
CASSLRPGVEQCF
TGTGCCAGCAGCTTAAGGCCGGGGGTCGAGCAGTGCTTC
>TRBV12-5|many|NA|TRBJ1-1
CASGAQTTEAFF
TGTGCTAGTGGGGCGCAGACCACTGAAGCTTTCTTT
>TRBV10-1|many|TRBD1|TRBJ2-3
CASSEGTGETDTQYF
TGCGCCAGCAGTGAAGGGACAGGGGAAACAGATACGCAGTATTTT
>TRBV7-9|few|NA|TRBJ1-3
CASSGVSSGNTIYF
TGTGCCAGCAGCGGGGTCTCCTCTGGAAACACCATATATTTT
>TRBV4-3|few|NA|TRBJ1-2
CASSQDQFGGSYTF
TGCGCCAGCAGCCAAGATCAATTTGGGGGGAGCTACACCTTC